Each of the 10 T cell receptor beta chains below was sequenced from the same sample in a study of beta chain features in type 1 diabetes. Findings of the study overall: A moderate, significant TCRB CDR3 shortening appeared in type 1 diabetes across four CD4+ subsets.

Antigens for these TCRs are unknown. Reverse transcribing all isolated RNA meant expressed TCRB transcripts were sequenced. Some clones are missing from TCRdb's copy, which holds only in-frame ones; the method was immunoSEQ multiplex PCR. The sample includes approximately 30,000 clones, less than 75% of them seen just once. Sequences were obtained from Tregs from blood. These receptor sequences come from a woman aged 30 to 39 with type 1 diabetes.

The chain joins TRBV19 to TRBJ2-7, with TRBD2 identical over 7 bases. Germline CDR1 is LNHDA and CDR2 is SQIVND (reference sequence). The CDR3 loop spans 15 amino acids. V shed 3 bases, J shed 2 bases, and the junction held 7 bases outside the gene matches. The CDR3 DNA follows: TGTGCCAGTAGTATGGCGGGAGTAGAAACCTACGAGCAGTACTTC. Its protein product is CASSMAGVETYEQYF.

The CDR3 coding sequence is TGTGCCAGCAGTGAGAGAGACAAGAACTATGGCTACACCTTC. This sequence encodes CASSERDKNYGYTF. The chain has TRBV2 and TRBJ1-2; D is ambiguous. CDR1 and CDR2 from the germline V gene are SNHLY and FYNNEI. V was clipped by 3 bases and J by 2 bases, with 10 bases between them. CDR3 length: 14 residues.

The chain is built from TRBV10-3 and TRBJ2-7, with D maybe TRBD1 (6 bases). The V end was cut by 8 bases, the J end by 2 bases, with 7 bases between. Germline loops: CDR1 ENHRY, CDR2 SYGVKD. The CDR3 is made up of 11 amino acids. The CDR3, as DNA: TGTGCCATCCGGGACACCTACGAGCAGTACTTC. This sequence encodes CAIRDTYEQYF.

The V gene is TRBV5-1, the J gene TRBJ1-1; TRBD1 aligns across 8 bases. Germline assignment: CDR1 SGHRS and CDR2 YFSETQ. CDR3 length equals 18 residues. The ends lost 1 base at V and 0 bases at J; junction bases unmatched: 11. The CDR3 region is CASSLLQGTGDLNTEAFF. The CDR3 DNA reads as TGCGCCAGCAGCTTGCTCCAGGGGACAGGAGACTTGAACACTGAAGCTTTCTTT.

The chain joins TRBV6-5 to TRBJ2-2; D is ambiguous. The V gene lost 3 bases and the J gene lost 6 bases, with 11 bases spanning the gap. This CDR3 region has 14 residues. From germline, CDR1 is MNHEY and CDR2 SVGAGI. This CDR3 reads CASSYADPPGELFF. The CDR3 bases are TGTGCCAGCAGTTATGCAGATCCCCCCGGGGAGCTGTTTTTT.

In this sample, this clone turned up a few times. The V and J genes are TRBV6-1 and TRBJ2-1; D is possibly TRBD2 (6 bases). This CDR3 has 15 residues. V shed 4 bases and J shed 7 bases, with 17 bases lying between them. CDR1 is MNHNS and CDR2 is SASEGT in the germline V gene. This CDR3 is CASSGLVTEINEQFF. In nucleotides, the CDR3 is TGTGCCAGCAGTGGACTAGTGACGGAAATAAATGAGCAGTTCTTC.

This chain links TRBV18 with TRBJ1-3; D uncertain. CDR3 size: 15 residues. Germline V CDR1 and CDR2: KGHSH, LQKENI. The germline V and J ends were trimmed by 2 bases and 4 bases, with 12 bases remaining between them. The CDR3 is CASSPGPGEGNTIYF. The CDR3 region has the DNA TGTGCCAGCTCACCAGGCCCCGGGGAAGGAAACACCATATATTTT.

The chain joins TRBV19 to TRBJ2-1, with a tentative D call TRBD2 (6 bases). Germline V gene sequence: CDR1 LNHDA, CDR2 SQIVND (reference sequence). This CDR3 has 14 residues. With 5 bases removed from V and 0 bases from J, the gap between germline ends came to 8 bases. The CDR3 loop reads CASSGGTSYNEQFF. In DNA form, the CDR3 reads TGTGCCAGTAGTGGAGGGACCTCCTACAATGAGCAGTTCTTC. Filled out from reference TRBV19 and TRBJ2-1, the complete variable domain reads DGGITQSPKYLFRKEGQNVTLSCEQNLNHDAMYWYRQDPGQGLRLIYYSQIVNDFQKGDIAEGYSVSREKKESFPLTVTSAQKNPTAFYLCASSGGTSYNEQFFGPGTRLTVL.

This sequence joins TRBV7-3 and TRBJ2-7; TRBD2 agrees at 8 bases. The junction had 6 bases not matched to a gene; V was cut back by 1 base and J by 7 bases. CDR1 is SGHTA and CDR2 is FQGTGA in the germline V gene. CDR3 length: 14 amino acids. The CDR3 sequence: CASSLNGRAGEQYF. The CDR3 nucleotides are TGTGCCAGCAGCTTAAACGGGAGGGCGGGAGAGCAGTACTTC.

The chain is built from TRBV9 and TRBJ1-1, with 7 bases matching TRBD1. V shed 4 bases and J 0 bases; nucleotides not matched to a gene: 6. This CDR3 region has 15 residues. Germline V lookup: CDR1 SGDLS, CDR2 YYNGEE. The CDR3 sequence: CASSPRQGLNTEAFF. The CDR3 DNA reads TGTGCCAGCAGCCCCCGACAGGGATTGAACACTGAAGCTTTCTTT.